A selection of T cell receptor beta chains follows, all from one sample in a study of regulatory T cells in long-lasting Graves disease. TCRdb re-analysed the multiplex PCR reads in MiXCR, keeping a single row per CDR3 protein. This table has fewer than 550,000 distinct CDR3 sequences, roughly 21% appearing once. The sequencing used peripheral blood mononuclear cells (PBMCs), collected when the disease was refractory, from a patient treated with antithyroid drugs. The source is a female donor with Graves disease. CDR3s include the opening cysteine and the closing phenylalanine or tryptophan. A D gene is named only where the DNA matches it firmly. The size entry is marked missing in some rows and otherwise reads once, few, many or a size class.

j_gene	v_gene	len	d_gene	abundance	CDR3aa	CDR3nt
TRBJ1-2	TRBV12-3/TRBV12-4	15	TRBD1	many	CASSLGTGGRGGYTF	TGTGCCAGCAGTTTAGGGACAGGGGGCAGGGGTGGCTACACCTTC
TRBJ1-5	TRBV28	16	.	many	CASSDPQGIGNQPQHF	TGTGCCAGCAGTGACCCACAGGGAATTGGTAATCAGCCCCAGCATTTT
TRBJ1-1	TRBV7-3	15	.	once	CASSLSNALNTEAFF	TGTGCCAGCAGCTTAAGTAACGCCTTGAACACTGAAGCTTTCTTT
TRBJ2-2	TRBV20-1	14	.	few	CSASGSLLGGELFF	TGCAGTGCTAGCGGGAGTTTGCTGGGCGGGGAGCTGTTTTTT
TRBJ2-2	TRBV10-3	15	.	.	CAISESVPGTGELFF	TGTGCCATCAGTGAGTCGGTGCCGGGGACCGGGGAGCTGTTTTTT
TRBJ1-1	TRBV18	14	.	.	CASSPSQGNTEAFF	TGTGCCAGCTCCCCCTCCCAGGGAAACACTGAAGCTTTCTTT
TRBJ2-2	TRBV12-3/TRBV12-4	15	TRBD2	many	CASSLTSGSPGELFF	TGTGCCAGCAGTTTAACTAGCGGGAGCCCCGGGGAGCTGTTTTTT
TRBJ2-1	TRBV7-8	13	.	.	CASSQGGGVEQFF	TGTGCCAGCAGTCAAGGGGGGGGAGTTGAGCAGTTCTTC
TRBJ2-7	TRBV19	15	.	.	CASSHPSDMSYEQYF	TGTGCCAGTAGTCATCCTTCCGACATGTCCTACGAGCAGTACTTC
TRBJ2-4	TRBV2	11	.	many	CASSDGLFQYF	TGTGCCAGCAGTGACGGTCTATTTCAGTACTTC
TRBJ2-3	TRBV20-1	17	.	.	CSARDQEGRGYPDTQYF	TGCAGTGCTAGAGATCAGGAGGGCAGGGGATATCCAGATACGCAGTATTTT
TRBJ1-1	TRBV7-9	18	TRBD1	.	CASRPYGARGAGGTEAFF	TGTGCCAGCAGGCCATATGGGGCCAGGGGGGCGGGGGGCACTGAAGCTTTCTTT
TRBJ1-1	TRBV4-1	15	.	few	CASSQDQVFGTEAFF	TGCGCCAGCAGCCAAGATCAGGTTTTTGGCACTGAAGCTTTCTTT
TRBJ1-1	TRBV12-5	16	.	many	CASGLAPGIGNTEAFF	TGTGCTAGTGGTTTGGCCCCAGGGATCGGGAACACTGAAGCTTTCTTT
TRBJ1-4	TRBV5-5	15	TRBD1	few	CASSANRGSGEKLFF	TGTGCCAGCAGTGCCAACAGGGGCAGCGGTGAAAAACTGTTTTTT
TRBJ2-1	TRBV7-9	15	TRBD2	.	CASSPERGGRNEQFF	TGTGCCAGCAGCCCCGAGCGGGGGGGCAGAAATGAGCAGTTCTTC
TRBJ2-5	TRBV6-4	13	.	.	CASSSVRGETQYF	TGTGCCAGCAGTAGTGTGAGAGGGGAGACCCAGTACTTC
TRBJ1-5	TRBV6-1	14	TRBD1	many	CASSVYRGEQPQHF	TGTGCCAGCAGTGTGTACAGGGGAGAGCAGCCCCAGCATTTT
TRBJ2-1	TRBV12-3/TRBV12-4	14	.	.	CASSLSSGDNEQFF	TGTGCCAGCAGTTTATCTTCAGGGGACAATGAGCAGTTCTTC
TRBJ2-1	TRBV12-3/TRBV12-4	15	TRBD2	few	CASSPGTSGRGEQFF	TGTGCCAGCAGCCCCGGGACTAGCGGGAGGGGTGAGCAGTTCTTC
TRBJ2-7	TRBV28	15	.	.	CASKPEVHENYEQYF	TGTGCCAGCAAACCTGAGGTCCATGAAAACTACGAGCAGTACTTC
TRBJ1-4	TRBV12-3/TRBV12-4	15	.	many	CASSPGARGNEKLFF	TGTGCCAGCAGCCCCGGCGCGAGGGGTAATGAAAAACTGTTTTTT
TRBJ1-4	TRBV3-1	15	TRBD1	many	CASSQEGGANEKLFF	TGTGCCAGCAGCCAAGAAGGGGGCGCGAATGAAAAACTGTTTTTT
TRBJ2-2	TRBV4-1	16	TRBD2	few	CASSHSLAGESGELFF	TGCGCCAGCAGCCATTCTCTAGCGGGAGAATCCGGGGAGCTGTTTTTT
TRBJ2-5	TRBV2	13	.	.	CASMGAGSTTQYF	TGTGCCAGCATGGGGGCAGGGTCTACTACCCAGTACTTC
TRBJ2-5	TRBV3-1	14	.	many	CASSQLSGSETQYF	TGTGCCAGCAGCCAACTGAGCGGTTCTGAGACCCAGTACTTC
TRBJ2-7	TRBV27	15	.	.	CASARGRDGYYEQYF	TGTGCCAGTGCGCGAGGGCGGGACGGGTACTACGAGCAGTACTTC
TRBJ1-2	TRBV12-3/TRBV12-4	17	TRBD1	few	CASSPRFTGAHASGYIF	TGTGCCAGCAGTCCACGTTTCACAGGGGCGCACGCGAGTGGCTACATCTTC
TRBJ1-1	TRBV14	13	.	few	CASSQVLGRGAFF	TGTGCCAGCAGCCAAGTCTTGGGACGGGGGGCTTTCTTT
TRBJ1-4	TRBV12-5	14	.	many	CASGSPMTNEKLFF	TGTGCTAGTGGTTCCCCAATGACTAATGAAAAACTGTTTTTT
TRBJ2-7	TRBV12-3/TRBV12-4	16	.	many	CASSPGPGQSSYEQYF	TGTGCCAGCAGTCCGGGTCCAGGCCAAAGCTCCTACGAGCAGTACTTC
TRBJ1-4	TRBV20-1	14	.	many	CSARAAGENEKLFF	TGCAGTGCTAGAGCCGCAGGGGAAAATGAAAAACTGTTTTTT
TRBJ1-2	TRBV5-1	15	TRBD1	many	CASSPGVTGGDGYTF	TGCGCCAGCAGCCCGGGGGTTACAGGGGGCGATGGCTACACCTTC
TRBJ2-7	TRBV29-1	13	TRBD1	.	CSAEDRGHYEQYF	TGCAGCGCCGAGGACAGGGGGCACTACGAGCAGTACTTC
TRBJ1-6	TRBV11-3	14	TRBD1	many	CASRVRTGDSPLHF	TGTGCCAGCAGAGTCCGGACAGGGGATTCACCCCTCCACTTT
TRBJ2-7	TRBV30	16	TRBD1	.	CAWSPTTPGGSYEQYF	TGTGCCTGGAGTCCTACCACACCAGGGGGATCCTACGAGCAGTACTTC
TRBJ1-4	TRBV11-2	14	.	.	CASSLGGAIEKLFF	TGTGCCAGCAGCCTCGGAGGCGCAATAGAAAAACTGTTTTTT